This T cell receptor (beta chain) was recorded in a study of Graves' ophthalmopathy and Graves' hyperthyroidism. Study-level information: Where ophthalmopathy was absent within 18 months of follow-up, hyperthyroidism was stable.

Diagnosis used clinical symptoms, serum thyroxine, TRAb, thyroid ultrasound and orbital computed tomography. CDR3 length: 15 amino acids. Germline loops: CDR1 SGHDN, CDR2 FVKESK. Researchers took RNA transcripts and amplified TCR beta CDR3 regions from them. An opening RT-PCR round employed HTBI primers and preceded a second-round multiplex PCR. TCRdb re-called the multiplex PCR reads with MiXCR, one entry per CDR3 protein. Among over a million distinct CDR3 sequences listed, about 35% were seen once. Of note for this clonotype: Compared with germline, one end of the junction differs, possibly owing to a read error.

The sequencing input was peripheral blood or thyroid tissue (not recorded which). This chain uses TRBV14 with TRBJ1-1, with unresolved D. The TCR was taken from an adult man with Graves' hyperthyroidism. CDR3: CAGSRYGRMNTEAFF. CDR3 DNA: TGTGCCGGCAGCCGCTATGGGCGTATGAACACTGAAGCTTTCTTT.